Presented here are 5 T cell receptor beta chains from one specimen sequenced in a study of siplizumab effects on memory and regulatory T cells. The data were produced by immunoSEQ multiplex PCR, yet TCRdb's version contains in-frame clones alone and is incomplete. The profile shows some 97,000 clones, 75% to 95% of them singletons. Sequenced: CD4+ T cells sorted from blood. The receptors originated from a human donor in good health.

The chain recombines TRBV18 with TRBJ1-3; D might be TRBD1 (5 bases). The CDR3 length is 15 residues. CDR1 and CDR2 from the germline V gene are KGHSH and LQKENI. Trimming took 1 base from V and 3 from J, leaving 10 bases between them. The CDR3 is CASSPQGFGGNTIYF. Written as DNA, the CDR3 is TGTGCCAGCTCACCACAGGGGTTCGGTGGAAACACCATATATTTT.

The chain recombines TRBV25-1 with TRBJ1-1, with D perhaps TRBD1 (6 bases). The CDR3 extends over 15 amino acids. Deletions cut 7 bases from V and 4 bases from J, with 19 bases between. Germline V gives CDR1 MGHDK, CDR2 SYGVNS. In nucleotides, the CDR3 is TGTGCCAGCACCCGAGGGGGTGGGATCGGCACTGAAGCTTTCTTT. Translated: CASTRGGGIGTEAFF.

The chain recombines TRBV12-5 with TRBJ1-1; tentative D call: TRBD1 (6 bases). Germline V gives CDR1 LGHNT, CDR2 FRNRAP. Deletions cut 2 bases from V and 7 bases from J, with 20 bases between. This CDR3 is built from 16 residues. The CDR3 nucleotides read TGTGCTAGTGGTTTGCCCAATCGGGGGGGCGCGGGTGAAGCTTTCTTT. As protein: CASGLPNRGGAGEAFF.

The chain links TRBV5-6 to TRBJ2-7; D is unclear. The CDR3 runs to 13 residues. Per germline, CDR1 SGHDT and CDR2 YYEEEE. The germline V and J ends were trimmed by 4 bases and 0 bases, with 8 bases remaining between them. The CDR3 is CASSQYSSYEQYF. The CDR3 nucleotides are TGTGCCAGCAGCCAATACAGCTCCTACGAGCAGTACTTC.

V and J are TRBV4-1 and TRBJ2-3; D unresolved. V was clipped by 0 bases and J by 1 base, with 11 bases between them. CDR1 is MGHRA, CDR2 YSYEKL, per germline. This CDR3 is built from 16 residues. The CDR3 loop is CASSQDNRVGTDTQYF. The CDR3 nucleotides read TGCGCCAGCAGCCAAGACAACCGGGTCGGCACAGATACGCAGTATTTT.